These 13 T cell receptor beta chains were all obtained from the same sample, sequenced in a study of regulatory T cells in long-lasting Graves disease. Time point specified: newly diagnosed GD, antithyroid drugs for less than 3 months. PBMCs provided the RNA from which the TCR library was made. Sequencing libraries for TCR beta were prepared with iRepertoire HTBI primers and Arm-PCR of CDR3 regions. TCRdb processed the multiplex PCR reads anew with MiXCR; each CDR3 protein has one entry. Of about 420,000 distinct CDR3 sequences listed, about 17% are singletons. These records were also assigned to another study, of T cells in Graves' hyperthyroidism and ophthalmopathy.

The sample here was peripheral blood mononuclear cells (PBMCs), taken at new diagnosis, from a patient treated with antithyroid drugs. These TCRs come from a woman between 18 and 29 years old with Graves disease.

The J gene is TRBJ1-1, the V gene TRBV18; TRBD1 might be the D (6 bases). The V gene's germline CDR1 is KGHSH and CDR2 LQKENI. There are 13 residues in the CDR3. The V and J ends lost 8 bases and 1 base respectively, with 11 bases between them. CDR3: CASTSDRNTEAFF. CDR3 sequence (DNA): TGTGCCAGCACGTCGGACAGGAACACTGAAGCTTTCTTT.

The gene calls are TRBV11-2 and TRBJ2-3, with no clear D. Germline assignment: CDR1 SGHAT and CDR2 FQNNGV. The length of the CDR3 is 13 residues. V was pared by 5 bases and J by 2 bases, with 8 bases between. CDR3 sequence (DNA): TGTGCCAGCAGCGGGCGGACCACAGATACGCAGTATTTT. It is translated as CASSGRTTDTQYF.

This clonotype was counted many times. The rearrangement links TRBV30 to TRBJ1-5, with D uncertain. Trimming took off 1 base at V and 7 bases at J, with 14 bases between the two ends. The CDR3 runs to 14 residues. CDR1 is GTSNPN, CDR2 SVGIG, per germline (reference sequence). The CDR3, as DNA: TGTGCCTGGAGTGGGCAGGCCCAACGCCAGCCCCAGCATTTT. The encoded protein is CAWSGQAQRQPQHF.

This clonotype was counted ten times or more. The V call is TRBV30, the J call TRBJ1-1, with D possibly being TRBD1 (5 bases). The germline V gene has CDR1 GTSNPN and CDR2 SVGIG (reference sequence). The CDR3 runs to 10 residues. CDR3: CPWRGAEAFF. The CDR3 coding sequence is TGTCCTTGGAGAGGGGCTGAAGCTTTCTTT.

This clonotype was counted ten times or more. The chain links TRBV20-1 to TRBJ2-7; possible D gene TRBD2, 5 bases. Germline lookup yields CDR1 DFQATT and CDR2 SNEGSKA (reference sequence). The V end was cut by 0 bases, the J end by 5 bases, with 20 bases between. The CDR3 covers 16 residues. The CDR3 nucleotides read TGCAGTGCTAGAGATCGGGAAGTGGGTATTAGCAACGAGCAGTACTTC. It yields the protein CSARDREVGISNEQYF.

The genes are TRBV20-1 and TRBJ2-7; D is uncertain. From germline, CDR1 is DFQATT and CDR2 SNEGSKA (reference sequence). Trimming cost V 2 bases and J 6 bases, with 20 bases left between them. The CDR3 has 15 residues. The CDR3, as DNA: TGCAGTGCTAGACCGAGCTTCCCCCTGTCCCTCGAGCAGTACTTC. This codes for CSARPSFPLSLEQYF.

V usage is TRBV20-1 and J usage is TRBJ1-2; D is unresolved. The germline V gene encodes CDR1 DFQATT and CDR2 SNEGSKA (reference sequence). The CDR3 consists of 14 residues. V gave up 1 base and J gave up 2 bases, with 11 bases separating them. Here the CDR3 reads CSARVGSRNYGYTF. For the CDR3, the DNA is TGCAGTGCTAGAGTGGGCAGTCGGAACTATGGCTACACCTTC.

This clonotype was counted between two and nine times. CDR3 sequence (DNA): TGTGCCAGCTCACCCGGGGACACCGGCTATGGCTACACCTTC. Protein product: CASSPGDTGYGYTF. The V and J genes are TRBV18 and TRBJ1-2, with D possibly being TRBD1 (6 bases). Trimming cost V 3 bases and J 4 bases, with 12 bases left between them. CDR3 length: 14 residues. Germline CDR1 reads KGHSH; CDR2 reads LQKENI.

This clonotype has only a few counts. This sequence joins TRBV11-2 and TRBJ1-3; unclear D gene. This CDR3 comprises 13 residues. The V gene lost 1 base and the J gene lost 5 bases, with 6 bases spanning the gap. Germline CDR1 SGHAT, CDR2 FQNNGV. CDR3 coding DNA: TGTGCCAGCAGCTTAGTAGGGCGAAACACCATATATTTT. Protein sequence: CASSLVGRNTIYF.

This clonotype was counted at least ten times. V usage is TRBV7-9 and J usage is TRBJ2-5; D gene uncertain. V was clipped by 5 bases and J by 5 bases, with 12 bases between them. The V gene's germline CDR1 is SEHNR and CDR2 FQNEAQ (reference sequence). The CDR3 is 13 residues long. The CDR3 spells CASSLGVGETQYF. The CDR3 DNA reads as TGTGCCAGCAGCCTTGGGGTCGGGGAGACCCAGTACTTC.

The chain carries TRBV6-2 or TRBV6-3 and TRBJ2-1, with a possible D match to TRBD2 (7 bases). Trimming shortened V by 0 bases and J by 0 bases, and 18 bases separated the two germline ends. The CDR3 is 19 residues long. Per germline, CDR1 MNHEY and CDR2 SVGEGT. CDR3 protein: CASSYSGTGGTPSYNEQFF. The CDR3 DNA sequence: TGTGCCAGCAGTTACTCGGGAACCGGGGGGACACCCTCCTACAATGAGCAGTTCTTC.

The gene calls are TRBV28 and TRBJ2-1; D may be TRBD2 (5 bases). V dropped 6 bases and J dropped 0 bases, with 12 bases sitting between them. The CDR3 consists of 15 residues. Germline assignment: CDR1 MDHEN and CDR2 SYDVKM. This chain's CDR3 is CASRSSGSSYNEQFF. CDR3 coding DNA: TGTGCCAGCAGATCGTCGGGGAGCTCCTACAATGAGCAGTTCTTC.

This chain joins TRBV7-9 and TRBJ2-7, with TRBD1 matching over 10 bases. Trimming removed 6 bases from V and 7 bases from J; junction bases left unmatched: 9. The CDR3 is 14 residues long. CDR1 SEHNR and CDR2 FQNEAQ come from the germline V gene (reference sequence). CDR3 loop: CASSWGQGRKEQYF. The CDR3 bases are TGTGCCAGCAGTTGGGGACAGGGGAGAAAGGAGCAGTACTTC.